This T cell receptor (beta chain) was found in a study of CD8+CD57+ T cells in acquired aplastic anemia. Study in general: The DNA of sorted CD4+ and CD8+ cells averaged 3.2 ug.

Broader study findings: Overlap between patients and controls comprised about 30 CD8+ CDR3 sequences.

For CDR3 and TCR beta VDJ profiling, genomic DNA was the template used. One entry per CDR3 protein results from TCRdb running MiXCR on the reads. The table has approximately 190,000 distinct CDR3 sequences, around half seen once. Whoever was chosen for sequencing had shown CD8+CD57+ cell expansion by flow cytometry. A severe acquired aplastic anemia diagnosis applied to all patients. Therapy had not been given to patients before blood sampling. The germline gives CDR1 SNHLY, CDR2 FYNNEI. V lost 4 bases and J lost 3, with 15 bases in between. The CDR3 contains 16 residues. A remark on this clonotype: Its target is not known.

The TCR comes from a human donor with aplastic anemia. Sequencing used sorted CD4+, CD8+, or CD8+CD57+ T cells (not recorded which) from PBMCs. The chain carries TRBV2 and TRBJ1-4; D is unresolved. In nucleotides, the CDR3 is TGTGCCAGCAGTGTGAGTACGGGAGTGGCTAATGAAAAACTGTTTTTT. It yields the protein CASSVSTGVANEKLFF.